This T cell receptor beta chain was sequenced for a study of identical twins. All donors were healthy Caucasians. A universal primer binding site was introduced by template switching. The final cDNA contained unique molecular identifiers. A single record per CDR3 protein comes from TCRdb applying MiXCR to the 5' RACE reads. The sample consists of 1.5 million to 2 million distinct CDR3 sequences, about 30% of them appearing once. There are a few counts of this clonotype. The target antigen is unknown. Overall study findings and caveats: Out-of-frame alpha sequences common to twins exhibited an excess of low generation probability.

V dropped 4 bases and J dropped 10 bases, with 16 bases sitting between them. The CDR3 runs to 13 residues. From germline, CDR1 is MGHRA and CDR2 YSYEKL. The V and J genes are TRBV4-1 and TRBJ1-2; no definite D call. The receptor was derived from a newborn girl in good health. The specimen sequenced was cord blood. The CDR3 DNA follows: TGCGCCAGCAGCCCCCGGGTTTCCCTTGCCTACACCTTC. This codes for CASSPRVSLAYTF.